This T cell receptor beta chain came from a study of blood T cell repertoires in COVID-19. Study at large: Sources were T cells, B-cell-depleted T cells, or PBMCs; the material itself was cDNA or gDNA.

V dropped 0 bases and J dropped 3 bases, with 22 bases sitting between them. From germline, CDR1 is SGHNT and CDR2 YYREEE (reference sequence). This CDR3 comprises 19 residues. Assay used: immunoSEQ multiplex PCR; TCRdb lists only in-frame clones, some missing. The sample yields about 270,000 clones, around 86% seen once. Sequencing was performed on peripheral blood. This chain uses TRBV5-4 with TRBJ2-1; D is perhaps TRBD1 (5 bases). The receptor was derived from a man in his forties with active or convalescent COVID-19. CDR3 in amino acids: CASSLGGGIQVGNYNEQFF. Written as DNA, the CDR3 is TGTGCCAGCAGCTTGGGGGGCGGAATCCAGGTGGGGAACTACAATGAGCAGTTCTTC.